This T cell receptor (beta chain) was found in a study of CD8 T cells in Susac syndrome. The CDR3 consists of 16 residues. V lost 3 bases and J lost 4; bases outside the gene matches: 5. Germline V CDR1 and CDR2: LGHNA, YSLEER. This clonotype was recorded once. High-throughput TCR beta sequencing covered peripheral CD8+ and CD4+ T cells. Diagnostic criteria for definite or probable disease, in their recently defined form, were met by the patients with Susac syndrome. The CD8+ and CD4+ T cells were negatively isolated, with the TEMRA cells enriched by FACS. Random hexamers were used to reverse transcribe an amount of about 0.45 to 1 ug RNA. The TCR beta CDR3 was amplified by immunoSEQ multiplex PCR across 54 Vbeta, 13 Jbeta. TCRdb used MiXCR to reprocess the immunoSEQ multiplex PCR reads, holding one entry per CDR3 protein. The repertoire holds more than 100,000 distinct CDR3 sequences, with approximately 96% as singletons.

V gene TRBV4-3 combines with J gene TRBJ2-3; 12 bases map to TRBD2. The clonotype comes from a human donor with Susac syndrome. The sample comprised CD4+ T cells from PBMCs. CDR3 amino acids: CASSQLAGGLSDTQYF. In DNA form, the CDR3 reads TGCGCCAGCAGCCAGCTAGCGGGAGGGCTGTCAGATACGCAGTATTTT.